One and the same sample provided the 17 T cell receptor beta chains below, sequenced in a study of blood T cells in healthy people across ages. The use of a sample-barcoded 5' primer and a J-beta primer mix characterized a second PCR of roughly 6 to 11 cycles. From the 5' RACE reads, TCRdb called clonotypes with MiXCR, one entry per CDR3 protein. The table shows hundreds of thousands of distinct CDR3 sequences, with about 50% occurring only once. The sample taken for sequencing was blood. Every receptor here comes from a woman aged 80 or older in good health.

This clonotype was observed many times. The rearrangement links TRBV4-2 to TRBJ1-5, with 7 bases matching TRBD1. The V segment lost 1 base and the J segment 10 bases; nucleotides outside the gene matches: 10. There are 15 residues in the CDR3. Per the germline V gene, CDR1 is LGHNA and CDR2 is YNFKEQ. CDR3 in amino acids: CASSQGDSRSEPQHF. The CDR3 nucleotides read TGTGCCAGCAGCCAAGGGGACAGCCGATCAGAACCCCAGCATTTT.

Remarks on this clonotype: The junction differs from germline at one of its ends, possibly a read error. The rearrangement links TRBV5-1 to TRBJ1-2; 12 nucleotides agree with TRBD1. CDR3 length equals 14 residues. CDR1 SGHRS and CDR2 YFSETQ come from the germline V gene. The CDR3 sequence is CASSAGQGAGGCTF. DNA for the CDR3: TGCGCCAGCAGCGCGGGACAGGGGGCGGGTGGCTGCACCTTC.

On this clonotype: A much larger clonotype is one base distant, so this may be a read error. The chain's CDR3 is CTSSLGGLSGTQYF. The CDR3, as DNA: TGTACCAGCAGTTTAGGAGGCCTCTCAGGGACCCAGTACTTC. J is TRBJ2-7 and V is TRBV28, with D possibly TRBD2 on 5 matching bases. The better agreement between TRBJ2-5 and the DNA end casts doubt on the J call. The germline CDR1 and CDR2 sequences are MDHEN and SYDVKM. This CDR3 contains 14 residues.

Comments on this clonotype: This clone may be a read error of a much larger clone one base away. The V call is TRBV9, the J call TRBJ2-1; D gene unclear. CDR3 length: 16 residues. CDR1 SGDLS and CDR2 YYNGEE come from the germline V gene. V lost 4 bases, J lost 0 bases, and 14 bases lay in between. The CDR3 is CASSPRTGTSYNEQFF. CDR3 nucleotide sequence: TGTGCCAGCAGCCCTAGAACCGGAACCTCCTACAATGAGCAGTTCTTC.

The chain recombines TRBV20-1 with TRBJ1-6, with D uncertain. This CDR3 contains 16 residues. Trimming shortened V by 5 bases and J by 9 bases, and 23 bases separated the two germline ends. Germline CDR1 DFQATT, CDR2 SNEGSKA (reference sequence). CDR3 amino acids: CSAPPATGGKGSPLHF. CDR3 DNA: TGCAGTGCTCCTCCGGCAACTGGAGGGAAGGGTTCACCCCTCCACTTT.

This clonotype occurred a few times. This chain joins TRBV20-1 and TRBJ2-7; D is unclear. CDR3 length equals 13 residues. The germline CDR1 and CDR2 sequences are DFQATT and SNEGSKA (reference sequence). With 0 bases removed from V and 2 bases from J, the gap between germline ends came to 8 bases. The CDR3 spells CSAREISTYEQYF. In DNA, the CDR3 is TGCAGTGCTAGAGAGATTAGCACCTACGAGCAGTACTTC.

This clonotype has at least ten counts. The rearrangement links TRBV20-1 to TRBJ1-6; D is undetermined. CDR3 length equals 13 residues. The germline V and J ends were trimmed by 5 bases and 0 bases, with 5 bases remaining between them. Germline V gene sequence: CDR1 DFQATT, CDR2 SNEGSKA (reference sequence). The CDR3: CSAGSSYNSPLHF. CDR3 nucleotides: TGCAGTGCTGGTAGCTCCTATAATTCACCCCTCCACTTT.

This chain connects TRBV10-3 to TRBJ2-1, with TRBD2 as a possible D gene (6 bases). The ends were cut back, 3 bases at V and 7 bases at J, with 16 bases in the middle. The germline CDR1 and CDR2 sequences are ENHRY and SYGVKD. The CDR3 loop spans 15 amino acids. CDR3 in DNA: TGTGCCATCAGTGATCTAGCGTACGGTACGAATGAGCAGTTCTTC. Protein: CAISDLAYGTNEQFF.

The gene calls are TRBV5-1 and TRBJ2-4; D unclear. V lost 0 bases and J 6 bases, leaving 10 bases between the germline ends. The CDR3 has 14 residues. Germline V gives CDR1 SGHRS, CDR2 YFSETQ. CDR3 coding DNA: TGCGCCAGCAGCTTGGCCGGCACCATAAACATTCAGTACTTC. Its translation: CASSLAGTINIQYF. Based on the CDR3 plus reference TRBV5-1 and TRBJ2-4, the full variable domain is KAGVTQTPRYLIKTRGQQVTLSCSPISGHRSVSWYQQTPGQGLQFLFEYFSETQRNKGNFPGRFSGRQFSNSRSEMNVSTLELGDSALYLCASSLAGTINIQYFGAGTRLSVL.

The V and J genes are TRBV14 and TRBJ2-7; 7 bases are a match to TRBD1. This CDR3 spans 13 amino acids. V trimming: 4 bases; J trimming: 3 bases; junction bases outside the gene matches: 3. The germline gives CDR1 SGHDN, CDR2 FVKESK. This CDR3 is CASSPGQVYEQYF. In DNA, the CDR3 is TGTGCCAGCAGCCCCGGACAGGTCTACGAGCAGTACTTC.

This clonotype was counted a few times. This chain connects TRBV5-1 to TRBJ1-1, with TRBD1 matching over 9 bases. This CDR3 contains 16 residues. V gave up 5 bases and J gave up 0 bases; unmatched junction bases: 8. The germline V gene encodes CDR1 SGHRS and CDR2 YFSETQ. CDR3 region: CASRTGTGTMNTEAFF. In DNA form, the CDR3 reads TGCGCCAGCAGAACCGGGACAGGGACAATGAACACTGAAGCTTTCTTT. The full variable domain, completed using reference TRBV5-1 and TRBJ1-1, is KAGVTQTPRYLIKTRGQQVTLSCSPISGHRSVSWYQQTPGQGLQFLFEYFSETQRNKGNFPGRFSGRQFSNSRSEMNVSTLELGDSALYLCASRTGTGTMNTEAFFGQGTRLTVV.

The chain uses TRBV9 and TRBJ2-1; TRBD1 or TRBD2 may be the D gene (5 bases each). V was clipped by 5 bases and J by 2 bases, with 14 bases between them. The germline V gene has CDR1 SGDLS and CDR2 YYNGEE. This CDR3 has 15 residues. The CDR3 region has the DNA TGTGCCAGCAGGCCTTTAGGGACGACCTACAATGAGCAGTTCTTC. Translating it yields CASRPLGTTYNEQFF.

CDR3 protein: CASSLRQSSYEQYF. The CDR3 DNA reads TGTGCCAGCAGTTTAAGGCAGAGCTCCTACGAGCAGTACTTC. V and J are TRBV27 and TRBJ2-7; D is unresolved. The CDR3 is 14 amino acids. The V and J ends lost 2 bases and 0 bases respectively, with 8 bases between them. From germline, CDR1 is MNHEY and CDR2 SMNVEV (reference sequence).

This chain links TRBV7-9 with TRBJ1-2, with no clear D. The CDR3 totals 16 residues. In germline, CDR1 is SEHNR, CDR2 FQNEAQ (reference sequence). The V and J ends lost 1 base and 4 bases respectively, with 16 bases between them. The CDR3 here is CASSLEAVSWGYGYTF. The CDR3 region has the DNA TGTGCCAGCAGCTTAGAAGCGGTCTCATGGGGCTATGGCTACACCTTC. Based on the CDR3 plus reference TRBV7-9 and TRBJ1-2, the full variable domain is DTGVSQNPRHKITKRGQNVTFRCDPISEHNRLYWYRQTLGQGPEFLTYFQNEAQLEKSRLLSDRFSAERPKGSFSTLEIQRTEQGDSAMYLCASSLEAVSWGYGYTFGSGTRLTVV.

The V and J genes are TRBV27 and TRBJ2-3, with D unresolved. The ends were cut back, 6 bases at V and 5 bases at J, with 21 bases in the middle. CDR3 length: 16 residues. Germline V gives CDR1 MNHEY, CDR2 SMNVEV (reference sequence). The CDR3 coding sequence is TGTGCCAGCAGAGTATCCGCGATTCCCTGGGGAGATACGCAGTATTTT. Translated: CASRVSAIPWGDTQYF.

To note about this clonotype: The junction differs from germline at one of its ends, possibly a read error. The V gene is TRBV7-2, the J gene TRBJ2-3, with no clear D. The germline V gene has CDR1 SGHTA and CDR2 FQGNSA. The CDR3 consists of 15 residues. In DNA, the CDR3 is TGTGTCAGCAGCTTCAACCCAGTAAGCACAGATACGCAGTATTTT. Protein: CVSSFNPVSTDTQYF.

A few counts support this clonotype. The chain carries TRBV29-1 and TRBJ2-5, with D possibly TRBD1 on 5 matching bases. Germline-derived CDR1 and CDR2 are SQVTM and ANQGSEA. Trimming pared 3 bases from V and 8 bases from J, leaving 16 bases between. This CDR3 contains 13 residues. The CDR3 nucleotides are TGCAGCGTTGACCCGACAGTTGTTGAAACCCAGTACTTC. Its translation: CSVDPTVVETQYF.